A selection of T cell receptor beta chains follows, all from one sample in a study of blood T cell repertoires in COVID-19. Clones were read by immunoSEQ multiplex PCR, and TCRdb kept only the in-frame ones, dropping some. In the table there are tens of thousands of clones, about 80% of which are singletons. Sequencing used peripheral blood. These receptors were collected from a man aged 60 to 75 with active or convalescent COVID-19. Each CDR3 is given with its conserved first and last residue. A D gene is named only where the DNA matches it firmly. Clone size is not always given. Where it is, it says once, few, many or a class for expanded clones.

>TRBD2|13|TRBV9|-|TRBJ2-7
CASGGGHSYEQYF
TGTGCCAGTGGCGGGGGGCACTCCTACGAGCAGTACTTC
>-|15|TRBV7-8|-|TRBJ1-5
CASSLVPGNNQPQHF
TGTGCCAGCAGCTTAGTCCCAGGGAACAATCAGCCCCAGCATTTT
>-|14|TRBV13|-|TRBJ1-4
CASSLDRRGEKLFF
TGTGCCAGCAGCTTAGACAGGCGTGGCGAAAAACTGTTTTTT
>-|15|TRBV6-5|-|TRBJ2-7
CASIMRTKADYEQYF
TGTGCCAGCATTATGAGGACTAAAGCGGACTACGAGCAGTACTTC
>TRBD1|14|TRBV28|-|TRBJ2-5
CASLRAGGEETQYF
TGTGCCAGTCTTCGGGCAGGGGGCGAAGAGACCCAGTACTTC
>TRBD1|15|TRBV7-2|few|TRBJ2-1
CASSPGTASYNEQFF
TGTGCCAGCAGCCCTGGGACAGCTTCCTACAATGAGCAGTTCTTC
>TRBD1|15|TRBV3-1/TRBV3-2|-|TRBJ1-4
CASSRRGSLNEKLFF
TGTGCCAGCAGCCGCAGGGGGTCCCTTAATGAAAAACTGTTTTTT
>-|14|TRBV9|-|TRBJ2-2
CASSGQLATGELFF
TGTGCCAGCAGCGGACAGTTGGCCACCGGGGAGCTGTTTTTT
>-|16|TRBV6-5|few|TRBJ1-3
CASSYSTDVSGNTIYF
TGTGCCAGCAGTTACTCGACAGATGTCTCTGGAAACACCATATATTTT
>-|12|TRBV29-1|once|TRBJ2-7
CSVGWTAYEQYF
TGCAGCGTTGGATGGACAGCCTACGAGCAGTACTTC
>-|13|TRBV5-4|-|TRBJ1-1
CASSHTGNTEAFF
TGTGCCAGCAGCCATACAGGGAACACTGAAGCTTTCTTT
>-|14|TRBV28|-|TRBJ2-1
CASSFGGNYNEQFF
TGTGCCAGCAGTTTTGGAGGGAACTACAATGAGCAGTTCTTC
>TRBD1|14|TRBV5-1|-|TRBJ2-7
CASTLGTGYDEQYF
TGCGCCAGCACCCTTGGGACAGGGTATGACGAGCAGTACTTC
>-|14|TRBV29-1|-|TRBJ2-1
CSVEDLRSYNEQFF
TGCAGCGTTGAAGATCTCCGCTCCTACAATGAGCAGTTCTTC
>TRBD1|18|TRBV6-6|-|TRBJ1-2
CASSLLRSGTGGVYGYTF
TGTGCCAGCAGTCTCCTTCGAAGCGGGACAGGGGGAGTCTATGGCTACACCTTC
>-|16|TRBV5-1|-|TRBJ2-6
CASSLESRAGANVLTF
TGCGCCAGCAGCTTGGAGTCCCGGGCTGGGGCCAACGTCCTGACTTTC
>-|13|TRBV12-5|-|TRBJ1-1
CASGQSGHTEAFF
TGTGCTAGTGGTCAATCAGGTCACACTGAAGCTTTCTTT
>TRBD2|16|TRBV7-3|once|TRBJ2-7
CASSFSGAVGTYEQYF
TGTGCCAGCAGCTTTAGCGGGGCCGTGGGTACCTACGAGCAGTACTTC
>-|15|TRBV5-5|-|TRBJ1-3
CASSSLGNSGNTIYF
TGTGCCAGCAGCTCCCTCGGGAACTCTGGAAACACCATATATTTT
>TRBD2|12|TRBV11-2|-|TRBJ2-7
CASSLGPRGSYF
TGTGCCAGCAGCTTAGGCCCCCGCGGGAGTTACTTC
>-|12|TRBV5-6|-|TRBJ2-5
CASSSQGLSQYF
TGTGCCAGCAGCTCACAGGGCTTATCCCAGTACTTC
>-|11|TRBV28|-|TRBJ2-1
CASRSSNEQFF
TGTGCCAGCAGATCCTCTAACGAGCAGTTCTTC
>TRBD1|15|TRBV19|-|TRBJ1-5
CASSIAQGAGQPQHF
TGTGCCAGTAGTATAGCACAGGGGGCGGGACAGCCCCAGCATTTT
>TRBD1|15|TRBV5-6|-|TRBJ2-1
CASSLWTGGGNEQFF
TGTGCCAGCAGCTTGTGGACAGGGGGAGGGAATGAGCAGTTCTTC
>TRBD1|13|TRBV28|-|TRBJ2-2
CASSLRGPGELFF
TGTGCCAGCAGTTTAAGGGGGCCCGGGGAGCTGTTTTTT
>-|15|TRBV5-1|-|TRBJ2-5
CASSWGRSGQETQYF
TGCGCCAGCAGCTGGGGCCGGAGCGGGCAAGAGACCCAGTACTTC
>-|12|TRBV14|many|TRBJ1-2
CASRGAGYGYTF
TGTGCCAGCAGGGGCGCGGGCTATGGCTACACCTTC
>TRBD1|15|TRBV18|once|TRBJ1-2
CASPTGVEVRNGYTF
TGTGCCAGCCCGACAGGGGTGGAGGTCCGGAACGGCTACACCTTC
>-|11|TRBV30|-|TRBJ1-6
CAWGTNSPLHF
TGTGCCTGGGGTACAAATTCACCCCTCCACTTT
>-|15|TRBV2|-|TRBJ1-3
CASSERGLSGNTIYF
TGTGCCAGCAGTGAGCGGGGCCTCTCTGGAAACACCATATATTTT
>-|11|TRBV19|once|TRBJ2-3
CASSNSDTQYF
TGTGCCAGTAGTAACTCAGATACGCAGTATTTT
>TRBD1|16|TRBV5-6|-|TRBJ2-7
CASSDPADRVGGEQYF
TGTGCCAGCAGCGACCCCGCCGACAGGGTAGGTGGCGAGCAGTACTTC
>TRBD2|14|TRBV30|few|TRBJ2-1
CAWSSSGGPRDQFF
TGTGCCTGGAGTTCTAGCGGGGGGCCCAGGGATCAGTTCTTC
>TRBD2|17|TRBV3-1/TRBV3-2|-|TRBJ2-6
CASSQESGGSGANVLTF
TGTGCCAGCAGCCAAGAAAGCGGGGGGTCCGGGGCCAACGTCCTGACTTTC
>-|14|TRBV5-1|few|TRBJ2-1
CASRRESSYNEQFF
TGCGCCAGCAGGCGGGAAAGCTCCTACAATGAGCAGTTCTTC
>-|14|TRBV6-2/TRBV6-3|many|TRBJ2-2
CASSFRQHTGELFF
TGTGCCAGCAGCTTCAGACAGCACACCGGGGAGCTGTTTTTT
>-|16|TRBV28|-|TRBJ1-2
CASSSPGGQGDYGYTF
TGTGCCAGCAGTTCCCCCGGGGGGCAGGGTGACTATGGCTACACCTTC